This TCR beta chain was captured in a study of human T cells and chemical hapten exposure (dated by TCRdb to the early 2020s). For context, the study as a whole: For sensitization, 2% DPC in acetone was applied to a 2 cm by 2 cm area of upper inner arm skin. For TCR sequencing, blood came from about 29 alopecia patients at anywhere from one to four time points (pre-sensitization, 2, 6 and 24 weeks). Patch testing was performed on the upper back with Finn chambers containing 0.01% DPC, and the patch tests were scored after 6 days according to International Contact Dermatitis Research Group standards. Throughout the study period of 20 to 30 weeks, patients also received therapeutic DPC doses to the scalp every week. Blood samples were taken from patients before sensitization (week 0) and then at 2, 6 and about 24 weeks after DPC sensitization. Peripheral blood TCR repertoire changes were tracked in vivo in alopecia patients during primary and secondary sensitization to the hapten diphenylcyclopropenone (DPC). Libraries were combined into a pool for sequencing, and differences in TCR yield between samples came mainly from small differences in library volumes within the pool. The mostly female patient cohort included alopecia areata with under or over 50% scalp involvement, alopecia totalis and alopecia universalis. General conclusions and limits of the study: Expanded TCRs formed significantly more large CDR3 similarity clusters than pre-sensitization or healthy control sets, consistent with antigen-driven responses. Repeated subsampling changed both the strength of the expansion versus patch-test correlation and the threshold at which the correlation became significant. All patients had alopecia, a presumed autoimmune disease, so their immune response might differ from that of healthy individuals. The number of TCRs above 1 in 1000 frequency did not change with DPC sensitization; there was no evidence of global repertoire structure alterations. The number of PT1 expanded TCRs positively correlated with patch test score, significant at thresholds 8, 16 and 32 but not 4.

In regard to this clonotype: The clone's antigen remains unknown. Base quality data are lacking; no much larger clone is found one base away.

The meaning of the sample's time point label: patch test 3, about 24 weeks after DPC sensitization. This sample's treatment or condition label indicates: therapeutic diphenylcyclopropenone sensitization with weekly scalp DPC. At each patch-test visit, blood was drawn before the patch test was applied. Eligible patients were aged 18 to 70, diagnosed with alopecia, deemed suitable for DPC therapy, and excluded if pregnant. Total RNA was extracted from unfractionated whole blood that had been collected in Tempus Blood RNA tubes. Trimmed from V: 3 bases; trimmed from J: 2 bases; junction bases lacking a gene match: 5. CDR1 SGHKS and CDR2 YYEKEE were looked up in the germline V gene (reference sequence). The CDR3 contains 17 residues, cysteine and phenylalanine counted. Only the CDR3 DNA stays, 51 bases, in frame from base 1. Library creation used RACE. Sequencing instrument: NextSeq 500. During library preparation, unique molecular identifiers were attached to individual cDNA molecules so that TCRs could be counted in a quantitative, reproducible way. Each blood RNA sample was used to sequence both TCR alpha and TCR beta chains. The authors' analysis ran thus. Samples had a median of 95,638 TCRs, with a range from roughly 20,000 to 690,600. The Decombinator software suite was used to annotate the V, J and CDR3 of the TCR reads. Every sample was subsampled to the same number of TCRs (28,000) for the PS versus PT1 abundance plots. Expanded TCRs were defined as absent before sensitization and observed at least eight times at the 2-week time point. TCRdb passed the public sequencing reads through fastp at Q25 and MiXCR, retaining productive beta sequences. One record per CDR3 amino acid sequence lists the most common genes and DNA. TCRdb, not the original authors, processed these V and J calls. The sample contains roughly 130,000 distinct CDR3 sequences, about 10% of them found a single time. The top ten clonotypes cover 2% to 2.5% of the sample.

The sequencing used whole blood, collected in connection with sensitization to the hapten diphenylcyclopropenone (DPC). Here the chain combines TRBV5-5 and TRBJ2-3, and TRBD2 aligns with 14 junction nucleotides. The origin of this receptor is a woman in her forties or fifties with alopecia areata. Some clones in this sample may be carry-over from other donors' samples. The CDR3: CASSYRGLAGATDTQYF. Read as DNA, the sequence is TGTGCCAGCAGCTATAGGGGACTAGCGGGGGCCACAGATACGCAGTATTTT.